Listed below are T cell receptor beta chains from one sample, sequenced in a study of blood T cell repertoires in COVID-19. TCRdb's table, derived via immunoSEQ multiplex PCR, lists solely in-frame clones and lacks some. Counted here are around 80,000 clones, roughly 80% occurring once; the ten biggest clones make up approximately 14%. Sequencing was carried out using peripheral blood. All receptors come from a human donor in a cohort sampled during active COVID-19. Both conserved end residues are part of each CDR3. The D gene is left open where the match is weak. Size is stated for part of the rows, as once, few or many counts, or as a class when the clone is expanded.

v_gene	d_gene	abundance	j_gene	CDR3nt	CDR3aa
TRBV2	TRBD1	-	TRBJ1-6	TGTGCCAGCAGTCCGGGACAGCGAAATTCACCCCTCCACTTT	CASSPGQRNSPLHF
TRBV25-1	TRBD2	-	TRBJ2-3	TGTGCCAGCAGTGAATTTCAGCTAGCGGGATCTAGCACAGATACGCAGTATTTT	CASSEFQLAGSSTDTQYF
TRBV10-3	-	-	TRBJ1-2	TGTGCCATCAGTGAGCGGGGGAATGGCTACACCTTC	CAISERGNGYTF
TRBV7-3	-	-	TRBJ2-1	TGTGCCAGCAGCTCTCTACCCGGGGGCAATGAGCAGTTCTTC	CASSSLPGGNEQFF
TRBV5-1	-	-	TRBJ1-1	TGCGCCAGCAGCCTGGGACGGGGCAGGGGACGGGACACTGAAGCTTTCTTT	CASSLGRGRGRDTEAFF
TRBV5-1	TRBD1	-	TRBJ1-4	TGCGCCAGCAGCTTGGGACAGGGCCCGGCGACTAATGAAAAACTGTTTTTT	CASSLGQGPATNEKLFF
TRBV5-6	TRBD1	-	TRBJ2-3	TGTGCCAGCAGCTCCAGACTTCTCCCAGGACAGGGGGCCACAGATACGCAGTATTTT	CASSSRLLPGQGATDTQYF
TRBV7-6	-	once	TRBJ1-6	TGTGCCAGCAGCCGTAGGCCCCCACAGGGTAGTTCACCCCTCCACTTT	CASSRRPPQGSSPLHF
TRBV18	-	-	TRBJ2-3	TGTGCCAGCTCACGAACAGGGTTAGCAGATACGCAGTATTTT	CASSRTGLADTQYF
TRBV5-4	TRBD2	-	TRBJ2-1	TGTGCCAGCAGCCTACCACTAGCGGGTGCCTACAATGAGCAGTTCTTC	CASSLPLAGAYNEQFF
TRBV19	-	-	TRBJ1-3	TGTGCCAGTAGTTCATCAGGGATTCCAACTGGAAACACCATATATTTT	CASSSSGIPTGNTIYF
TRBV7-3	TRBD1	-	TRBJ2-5	TGTGCCAGCAGCCCGACAGGGTGGACCCAAGAGACCCAGTACTTC	CASSPTGWTQETQYF
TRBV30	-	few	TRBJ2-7	TGTGCCTGGATCCCCCCGGCGGGGAGGTACGAGCAGTACTTC	CAWIPPAGRYEQYF
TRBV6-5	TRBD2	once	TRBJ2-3	TGTGCCAGCGCCAGGCGGGGGAACACAGATACGCAGTATTTT	CASARRGNTDTQYF
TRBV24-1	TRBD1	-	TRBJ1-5	TGTGCCACCGGGACAGGGGTTGACGGCAATCAGCCCCAGCATTTT	CATGTGVDGNQPQHF
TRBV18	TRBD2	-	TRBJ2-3	TGTGCCAGCTCACCCGCGAGCGGGGCAACCAGCACAGATACGCAGTATTTT	CASSPASGATSTDTQYF
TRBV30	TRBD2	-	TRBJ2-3	TGTGCCTGGATTCGAGGGCGCGGGGGAGACACAGATACGCAGTATTTT	CAWIRGRGGDTDTQYF
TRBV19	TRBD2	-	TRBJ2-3	TGTGCCAGTAGCAAGACTAGCAGCACAGATACGCAGTATTTT	CASSKTSSTDTQYF
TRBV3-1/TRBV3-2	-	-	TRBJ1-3	TGTGCCAGCAGCCCCCTGACAGGTGCCGCTGGAAACACCATATATTTT	CASSPLTGAAGNTIYF
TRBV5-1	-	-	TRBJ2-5	TGCGCCAGCAGCTTGGTACAGTCCTTATACCAAGAGACCCAGTACTTC	CASSLVQSLYQETQYF
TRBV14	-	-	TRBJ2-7	TGTGCCAGCAGCCAAGATCCCCACACAGGGCTTACCTACGAGCAGTACTTC	CASSQDPHTGLTYEQYF
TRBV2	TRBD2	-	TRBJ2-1	TGTGCCAGCAGCGAGACGAGCGGGGGAGACAATGAGCAGTTCTTC	CASSETSGGDNEQFF
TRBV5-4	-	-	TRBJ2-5	TGTGCCAGCACCTTGGACCAACTCCAAGAGACCCAGTACTTC	CASTLDQLQETQYF
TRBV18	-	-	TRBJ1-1	TGTGCCAGCTCACAACACAAGAACACTGAAGCTTTCTTT	CASSQHKNTEAFF
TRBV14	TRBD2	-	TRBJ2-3	TGTGCCAGCAGCCGGGCGGGGGGGCCTGGCACAGATACGCAGTATTTT	CASSRAGGPGTDTQYF
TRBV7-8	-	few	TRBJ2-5	TGTGCCAGCAGCTTCTTCCGGGAAGAGACCCAGTACTTC	CASSFFREETQYF
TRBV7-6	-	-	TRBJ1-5	TGTGCCAGCAGCTTAGCGGACAGCAGCAATCAGCCCCAGCATTTT	CASSLADSSNQPQHF
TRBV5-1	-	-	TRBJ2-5	TGCGCCAGCAGCTTTACTAGCCGGGAGACCCAGTACTTC	CASSFTSRETQYF
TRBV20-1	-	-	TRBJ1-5	TGCAGTGCTAGTATCGTCGGGAGCAATCAGCCCCAGCATTTT	CSASIVGSNQPQHF
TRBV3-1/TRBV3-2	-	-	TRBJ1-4	TGTGCCAGCAGCCTCAGTGAAAAACTGTTTTTT	CASSLSEKLFF
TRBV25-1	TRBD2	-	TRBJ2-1	TGTGCCAGCGGAACCGGGACTAGCGGGAATGAGCAGTTCTTC	CASGTGTSGNEQFF
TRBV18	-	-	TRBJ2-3	TGTGCCAGCTCACCGTATGTGGGGGCCATCACAGATACGCAGTATTTT	CASSPYVGAITDTQYF
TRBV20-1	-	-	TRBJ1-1	TGCAGTGCCATACAGGGCACTGAAGCTTTCTTT	CSAIQGTEAFF
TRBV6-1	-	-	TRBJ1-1	TGTGCCAGCAGTGAAGCGCTGGAGGGAAGCTACACTGAAGCTTTCTTT	CASSEALEGSYTEAFF
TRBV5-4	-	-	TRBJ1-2	TGTGCCAGCAGGGGCAACAACTATGGCTACACCTTC	CASRGNNYGYTF
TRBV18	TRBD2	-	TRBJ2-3	TGTGCCAGCTCACCACCGGGACTAGCGGGGGGGTCCTCAGATACGCAGTATTTT	CASSPPGLAGGSSDTQYF
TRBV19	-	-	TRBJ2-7	TGTGCCAGTAGTATAGAACAGGGGGGGGCCTACGAGCAGTACTTC	CASSIEQGGAYEQYF
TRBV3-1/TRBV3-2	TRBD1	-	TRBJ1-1	TGTGCCAGCAGCCCGGGGACAGCCTTGGTGAACACTGAAGCTTTCTTT	CASSPGTALVNTEAFF
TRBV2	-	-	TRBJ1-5	TGTGCCAGCAGTGATAGTCTTCCCAATCAGCCCCAGCATTTT	CASSDSLPNQPQHF